This entry describes one T cell receptor beta chain. The data belong to a study of T-cell memory formation after mild COVID-19. Study at large: There were largely donor-specific TCR clusters.

A single record per CDR3 protein comes from TCRdb applying MiXCR to the 5' RACE reads. The repertoire holds about 560,000 distinct CDR3 sequences, 17% seen once, with roughly 7.8% in the top ten. Input material: PBMCs or a T cell subset sorted from them (not recorded which). The TCR originated in an adult woman who had mild COVID-19 (a few samples of this study predate the infection). Cell type and time point are not known.

Written as DNA, the CDR3 is TGCAGTGCTAGGGGACAGGAGAATCAGCCCCAGCATTTT. Translation: CSARGQENQPQHF. The chain combines TRBV20-1 with TRBJ1-5; 8 positions match TRBD1. V trimming: 3 bases; J trimming: 4 bases; junction bases outside the gene matches: 2. The CDR3 has 13 amino acids. Germline V gene lookup returns CDR1 DFQATT and CDR2 SNEGSKA (reference sequence).